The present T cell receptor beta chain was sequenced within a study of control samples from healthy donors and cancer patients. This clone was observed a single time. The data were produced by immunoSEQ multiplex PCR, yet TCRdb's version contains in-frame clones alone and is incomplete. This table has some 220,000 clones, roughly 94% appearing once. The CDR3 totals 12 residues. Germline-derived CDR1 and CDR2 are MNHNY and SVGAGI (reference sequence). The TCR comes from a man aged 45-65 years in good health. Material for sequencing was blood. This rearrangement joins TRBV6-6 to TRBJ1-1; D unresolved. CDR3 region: CASGDTNTEAFF. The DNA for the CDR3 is TGTGCGTCCGGAGATACGAACACTGAAGCTTTCTTT.